What follows are 5 T cell receptor beta chains derived from one specimen sequenced in a study of vaccination and CD4 T cells after COVID-19. Treatment specified: approximately nine-day PBMC culture with coronavirus spike peptide pools or control peptides (ViraFEST assay). The Oncomine TCR Beta short-read assay generated sequence data from the DNA of cultured CD4+ T cells. TCRdb analysed the PCR reads with MiXCR anew, one entry per CDR3 protein. Of under 25,000 distinct CDR3 sequences in the sample, roughly 47% are singletons; the top ten hold approximately 13%. Their antigen targets remain unknown. The sample consisted of cultured CD4+ T cells from blood. Source of these receptors: a human donor with COVID-19.

This clonotype came up a few times. The chain uses TRBV15 and TRBJ1-3; D is unresolved. Germline CDR1 LNHNV, CDR2 YYDKDF (reference sequence). Trimming shortened V by 0 bases and J by 4 bases, and 1 base separated the two germline ends. This CDR3 is built from 12 residues. As DNA, the CDR3 is TGTGCCACCAGCAGAGACGGAAACACCATATATTTT. It yields the protein CATSRDGNTIYF. Full variable domain (rest looked up from reference TRBV15 and TRBJ1-3): DAMVIQNPRYQVTQFGKPVTLSCSQTLNHNVMYWYQQKSSQAPKLLFHYYDKDFNNEADTPDNFQSRRPNTSFCFLDIRSPGLGDTAMYLCATSRDGNTIYFGEGSWLTVV.

The chain links TRBV6-1 to TRBJ2-7; D tentatively fits TRBD1 or TRBD2 (5 bases each). The V gene lost 4 bases and the J gene lost 4 bases, with 11 bases spanning the gap. The CDR3 loop spans 13 amino acids. CDR1 MNHNS and CDR2 SASEGT come from the germline V gene. The CDR3 sequence: CASSGDGAYEQYF. The CDR3 bases are TGTGCCAGCAGTGGGGACGGCGCTTACGAGCAGTACTTC.

V is TRBV6-1 and J is TRBJ1-1; D not resolved. The germline CDR1 and CDR2 sequences are MNHNS and SASEGT. The V and J ends lost 8 bases and 1 base respectively, with 11 bases between them. The CDR3 covers 13 residues. CDR3 loop: CASFLSGNTEAFF. Written as DNA, the CDR3 is TGTGCCAGCTTTTTATCGGGGAACACTGAAGCTTTCTTT.

By its share, this clonotype is medium-sized. The chain employs TRBV7-3 and TRBJ1-2; maybe TRBD1 (5 bases). CDR1 SGHTA and CDR2 FQGTGA come from the germline V gene. The V end lost 5 bases, the J end lost 7 bases, and 14 bases lay between the germline ends. The CDR3 covers 13 residues. The CDR3 is CASSPQFGGGYTF. DNA of the CDR3: TGTGCCAGCAGCCCACAGTTTGGGGGTGGCTACACCTTC.

This clonotype was observed a few times. The chain employs TRBV20-1 and TRBJ1-5; no reliable D call. CDR3 size: 14 residues. Per germline, CDR1 DFQATT and CDR2 SNEGSKA (reference sequence). V was clipped by 4 bases and J by 3 bases, with 13 bases between them. As DNA, the CDR3 is TGCAGTGCTATGCTCGGGAACCCCAATCAGCCCCAGCATTTT. Translated: CSAMLGNPNQPQHF.